This T cell receptor (beta chain) was identified during a study of blood T cell repertoires in COVID-19. Study at large: Sources were T cells, B-cell-depleted T cells, or PBMCs; the material itself was cDNA or gDNA.

The V gene lost 4 bases and the J gene lost 5 bases, with 11 bases spanning the gap. CDR1 is GTSNPN and CDR2 is SVGIG in the germline V gene (reference sequence). The CDR3 spans 13 residues. The protocol was immunoSEQ multiplex PCR, while the TCRdb copy is restricted to in-frame clones and leaves out a portion. The sample records about 370,000 clones, more than 70% being singletons. Seattle patient enrollment occurred during active infection, with longitudinal follow-up thereafter. Sequencing was performed on peripheral blood. The receptor was isolated from a woman between 25 and 40 years old with COVID-19, enrolled during active disease. The rearrangement joins TRBV30 to TRBJ1-4, with D tentatively TRBD1 (5 bases). DNA of the CDR3: TGTGCCTGGAACCAGGGCTTGAATGAAAAACTGTTTTTT. It codes for CAWNQGLNEKLFF.